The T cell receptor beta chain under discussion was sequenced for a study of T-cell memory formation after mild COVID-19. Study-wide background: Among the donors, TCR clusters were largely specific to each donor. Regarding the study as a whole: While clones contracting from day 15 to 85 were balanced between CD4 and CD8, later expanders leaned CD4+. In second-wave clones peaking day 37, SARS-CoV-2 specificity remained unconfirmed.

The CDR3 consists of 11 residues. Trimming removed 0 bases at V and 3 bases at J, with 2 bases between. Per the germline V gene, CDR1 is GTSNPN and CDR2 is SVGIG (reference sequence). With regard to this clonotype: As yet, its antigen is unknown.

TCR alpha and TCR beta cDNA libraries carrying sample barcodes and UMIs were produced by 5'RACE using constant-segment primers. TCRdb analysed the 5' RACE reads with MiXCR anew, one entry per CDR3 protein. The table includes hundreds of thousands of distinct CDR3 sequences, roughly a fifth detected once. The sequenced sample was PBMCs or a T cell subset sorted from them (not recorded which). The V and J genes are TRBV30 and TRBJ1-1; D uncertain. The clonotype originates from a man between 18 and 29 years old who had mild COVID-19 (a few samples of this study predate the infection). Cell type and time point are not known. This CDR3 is CAWSVYTEAFF. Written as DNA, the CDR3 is TGTGCCTGGAGTGTGTACACTGAAGCTTTCTTT.